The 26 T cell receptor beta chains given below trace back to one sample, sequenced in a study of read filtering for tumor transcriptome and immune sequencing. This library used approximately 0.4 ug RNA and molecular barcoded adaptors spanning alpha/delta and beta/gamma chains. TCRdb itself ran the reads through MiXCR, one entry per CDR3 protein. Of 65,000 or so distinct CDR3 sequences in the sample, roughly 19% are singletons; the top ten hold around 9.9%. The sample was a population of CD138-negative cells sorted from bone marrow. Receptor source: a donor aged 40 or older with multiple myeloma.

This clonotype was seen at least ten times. This CDR3 is CASSREGGPAYEQYF. The CDR3 nucleotides read TGTGCCAGCAGCCGAGAGGGGGGCCCTGCCTACGAGCAGTACTTC. The rearrangement uses TRBV9 and TRBJ2-7; D tentatively fits TRBD1 or TRBD2 (6 bases each). V lost 4 bases and J 2 bases, leaving 16 bases between the germline ends. Germline V gene data show CDR1 as SGDLS and CDR2 as YYNGEE. There are 15 residues in the CDR3.

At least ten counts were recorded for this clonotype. CDR3 amino acids: CSARPGNEQFF. CDR3 bases: TGCAGTGCCCGACCCGGCAATGAGCAGTTCTTC. The chain links TRBV20-1 to TRBJ2-1; D gene ambiguous. This CDR3 region has 11 residues. The germline gives CDR1 DFQATT, CDR2 SNEGSKA (reference sequence). With 6 bases removed from V and 6 bases from J, the gap between germline ends came to 9 bases.

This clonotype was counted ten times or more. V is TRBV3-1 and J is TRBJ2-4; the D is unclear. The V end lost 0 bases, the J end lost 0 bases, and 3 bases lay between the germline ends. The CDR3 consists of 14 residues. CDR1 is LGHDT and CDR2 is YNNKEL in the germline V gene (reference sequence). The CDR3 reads CASSQDLAKNIQYF. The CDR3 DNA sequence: TGTGCCAGCAGCCAAGACCTAGCCAAAAACATTCAGTACTTC.

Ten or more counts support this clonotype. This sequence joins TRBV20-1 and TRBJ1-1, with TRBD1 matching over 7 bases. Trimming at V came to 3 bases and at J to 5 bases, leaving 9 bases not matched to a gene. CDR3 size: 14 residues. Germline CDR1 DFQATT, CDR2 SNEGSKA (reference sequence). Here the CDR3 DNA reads TGCAGTGCTAGTTGGCAGGGGGGAGGTACTGAAGCTTTCTTT. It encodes CSASWQGGGTEAFF.

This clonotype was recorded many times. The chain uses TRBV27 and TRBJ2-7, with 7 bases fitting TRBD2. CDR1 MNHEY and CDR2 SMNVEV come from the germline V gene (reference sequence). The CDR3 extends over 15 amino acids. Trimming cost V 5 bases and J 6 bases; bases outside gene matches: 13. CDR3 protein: CASSPRLALRSEQYF. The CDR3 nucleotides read TGTGCCAGCAGTCCGCGACTAGCCCTCCGCAGCGAGCAGTACTTC.

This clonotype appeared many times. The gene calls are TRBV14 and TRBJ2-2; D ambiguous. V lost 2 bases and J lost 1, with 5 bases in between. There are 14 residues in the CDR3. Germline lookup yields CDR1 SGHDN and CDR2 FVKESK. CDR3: CASSQTRNTGELFF. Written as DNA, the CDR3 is TGTGCCAGCAGCCAAACTCGGAACACCGGGGAGCTGTTTTTT.

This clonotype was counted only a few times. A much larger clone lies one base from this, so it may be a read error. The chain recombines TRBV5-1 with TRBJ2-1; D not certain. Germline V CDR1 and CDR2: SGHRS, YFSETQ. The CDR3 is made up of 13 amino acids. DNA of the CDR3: TGCGCCAGCAGCTTGGACAGTAACAATGGGCAGTTCTTC. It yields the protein CASSLDSNNGQFF.

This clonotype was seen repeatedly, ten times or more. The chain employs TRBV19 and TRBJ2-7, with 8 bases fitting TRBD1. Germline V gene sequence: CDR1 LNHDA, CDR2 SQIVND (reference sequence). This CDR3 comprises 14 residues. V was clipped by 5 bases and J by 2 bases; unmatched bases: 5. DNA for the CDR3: TGTGCCAGTAGTTCCGGACAGGGACCCTACGAGCAGTACTTC. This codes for CASSSGQGPYEQYF. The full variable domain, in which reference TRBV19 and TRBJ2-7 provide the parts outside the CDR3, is DGGITQSPKYLFRKEGQNVTLSCEQNLNHDAMYWYRQDPGQGLRLIYYSQIVNDFQKGDIAEGYSVSREKKESFPLTVTSAQKNPTAFYLCASSSGQGPYEQYFGPGTRLTVT.

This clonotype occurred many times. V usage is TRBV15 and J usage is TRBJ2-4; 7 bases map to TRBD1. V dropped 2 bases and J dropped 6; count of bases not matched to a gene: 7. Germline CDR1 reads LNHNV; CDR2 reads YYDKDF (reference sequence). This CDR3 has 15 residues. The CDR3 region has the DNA TGTGCCACCAGCAGATTCGGGACAGCCCTAAACATTCAGTACTTC. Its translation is CATSRFGTALNIQYF.

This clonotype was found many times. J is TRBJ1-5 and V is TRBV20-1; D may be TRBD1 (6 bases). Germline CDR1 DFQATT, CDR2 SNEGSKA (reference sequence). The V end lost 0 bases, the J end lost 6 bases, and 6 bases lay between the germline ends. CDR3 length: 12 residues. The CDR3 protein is CSAREGAQPQHF. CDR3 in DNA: TGCAGTGCTAGAGAGGGGGCTCAGCCCCAGCATTTT.

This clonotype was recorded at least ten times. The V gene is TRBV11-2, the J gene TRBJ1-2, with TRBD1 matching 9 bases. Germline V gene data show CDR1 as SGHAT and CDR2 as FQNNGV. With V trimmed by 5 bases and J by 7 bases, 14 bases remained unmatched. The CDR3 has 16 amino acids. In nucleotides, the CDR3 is TGTGCCAGCAGCGGCGTAGCCGGGACAGGGTCTGGTGGCTACACCTTC. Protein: CASSGVAGTGSGGYTF.

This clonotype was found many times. CDR3 region: CAWNLGGAVQPQHF. The CDR3 DNA follows: TGTGCCTGGAACCTTGGGGGGGCGGTTCAGCCCCAGCATTTT. The chain uses TRBV30 and TRBJ1-5; the D gene is possibly TRBD1 (6 bases). CDR3 length: 14 amino acids. V lost 4 bases and J lost 6, with 16 bases in between. The germline V gene encodes CDR1 GTSNPN and CDR2 SVGIG (reference sequence).

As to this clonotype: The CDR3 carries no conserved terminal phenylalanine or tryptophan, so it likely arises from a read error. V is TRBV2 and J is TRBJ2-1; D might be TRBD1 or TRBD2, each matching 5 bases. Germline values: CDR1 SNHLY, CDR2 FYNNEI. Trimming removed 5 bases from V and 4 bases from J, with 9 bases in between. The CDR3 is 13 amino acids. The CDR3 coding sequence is TGTGCCAGCAGTTCGGGACGTTACAATGAGCAGTTCCTC. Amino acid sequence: CASSSGRYNEQFL.

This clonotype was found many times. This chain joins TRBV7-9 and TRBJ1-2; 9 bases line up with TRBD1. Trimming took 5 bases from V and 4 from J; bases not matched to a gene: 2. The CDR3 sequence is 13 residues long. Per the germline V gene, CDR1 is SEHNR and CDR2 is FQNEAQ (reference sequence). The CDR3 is CASSPTGGYGYTF. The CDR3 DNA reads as TGTGCCAGCAGCCCGACAGGGGGCTATGGCTACACCTTC.

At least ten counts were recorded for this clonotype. The CDR3 nucleotides read TGTGCCAGCAGTCCACCCCCGGGGACAGCCTCCTACGAGCAGTACTTC. This codes for CASSPPPGTASYEQYF. The V and J genes are TRBV28 and TRBJ2-7, with 7 bases identical to TRBD1. The V and J ends lost 5 bases and 0 bases, in that order; junction bases with no gene match: 10. Per the germline V gene, CDR1 is MDHEN and CDR2 is SYDVKM. The CDR3 has 16 residues. The whole variable domain, remainder taken from reference TRBV28 and TRBJ2-7, is DVKVTQSSRYLVKRTGEKVFLECVQDMDHENMFWYRQDPGLGLRLIYFSYDVKMKEKGDIPEGYSVSREKKERFSLILESASTNQTSMYLCASSPPPGTASYEQYFGPGTRLTVT.

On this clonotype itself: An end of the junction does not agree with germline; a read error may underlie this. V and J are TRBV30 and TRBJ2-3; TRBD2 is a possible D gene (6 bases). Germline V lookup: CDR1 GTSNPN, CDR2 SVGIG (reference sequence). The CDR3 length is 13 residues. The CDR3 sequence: CAWSKDGSDMQYF. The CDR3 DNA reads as TGTGCCTGGAGTAAAGACGGGAGTGATATGCAGTATTTT.

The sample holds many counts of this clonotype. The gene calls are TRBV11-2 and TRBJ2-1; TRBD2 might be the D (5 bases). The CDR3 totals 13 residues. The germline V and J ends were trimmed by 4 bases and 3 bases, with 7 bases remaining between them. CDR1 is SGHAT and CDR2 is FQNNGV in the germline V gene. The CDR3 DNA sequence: TGTGCCAGCAGCTATGGACTCTACAATGAGCAGTTCTTC. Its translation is CASSYGLYNEQFF.

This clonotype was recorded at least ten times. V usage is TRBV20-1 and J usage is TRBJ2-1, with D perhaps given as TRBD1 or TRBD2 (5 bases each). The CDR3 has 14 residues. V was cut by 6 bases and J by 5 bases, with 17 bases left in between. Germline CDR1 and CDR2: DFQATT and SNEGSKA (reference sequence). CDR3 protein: CSASPPGPNNEQFF. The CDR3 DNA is TGCAGTGCCTCCCCACCGGGACCCAACAATGAGCAGTTCTTC.

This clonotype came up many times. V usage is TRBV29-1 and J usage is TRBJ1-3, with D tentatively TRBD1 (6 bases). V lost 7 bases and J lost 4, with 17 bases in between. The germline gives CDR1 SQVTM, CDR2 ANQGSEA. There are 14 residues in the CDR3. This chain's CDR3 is CSARNPGQGNTIYF. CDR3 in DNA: TGCAGCGCCCGGAATCCCGGACAGGGAAACACCATATATTTT.

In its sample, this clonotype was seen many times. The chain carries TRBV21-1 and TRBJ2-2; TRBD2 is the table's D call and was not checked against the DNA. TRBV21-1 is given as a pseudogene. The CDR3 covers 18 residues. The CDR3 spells CASSKALPSGGITGELFF. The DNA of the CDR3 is TGTGCCAGCAGCAAAGCGCTACCTAGCGGGGGGATCACCGGGGAGCTGTTTTTT.

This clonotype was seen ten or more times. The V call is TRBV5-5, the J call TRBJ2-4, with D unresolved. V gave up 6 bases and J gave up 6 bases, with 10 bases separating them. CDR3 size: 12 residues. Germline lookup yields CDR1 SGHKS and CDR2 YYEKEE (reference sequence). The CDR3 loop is CASTLDRNIQYF. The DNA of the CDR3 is TGTGCCAGCACCCTCGACCGAAACATTCAGTACTTC.

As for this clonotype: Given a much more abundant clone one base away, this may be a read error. CDR3 nucleotides: TGCGCCAGCAGCTTACGGGTACTAGGCACAGATACGCAGTATTTT. Its translation is CASSLRVLGTDTQYF. This sequence joins TRBV5-1 and TRBJ2-3, with D possibly matching TRBD2 (5 bases). The CDR3 contains 15 residues. Germline CDR1 is SGHRS and CDR2 is YFSETQ. V was pared by 2 bases and J by 1 base, with 11 bases between.

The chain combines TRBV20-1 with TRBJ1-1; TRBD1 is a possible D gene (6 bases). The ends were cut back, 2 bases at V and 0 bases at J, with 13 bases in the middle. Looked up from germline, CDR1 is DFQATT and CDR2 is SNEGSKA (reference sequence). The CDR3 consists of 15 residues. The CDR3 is CSARMDSFMNTEAFF. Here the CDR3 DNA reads TGCAGTGCTAGAATGGACAGTTTCATGAACACTGAAGCTTTCTTT.

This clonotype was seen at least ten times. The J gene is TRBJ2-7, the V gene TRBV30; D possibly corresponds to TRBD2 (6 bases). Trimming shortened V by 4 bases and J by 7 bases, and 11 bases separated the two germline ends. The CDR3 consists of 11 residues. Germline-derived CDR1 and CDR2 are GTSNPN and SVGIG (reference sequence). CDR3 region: CAWNGGGEQYF. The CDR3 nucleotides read TGTGCCTGGAATGGGGGAGGTGAGCAGTACTTC.

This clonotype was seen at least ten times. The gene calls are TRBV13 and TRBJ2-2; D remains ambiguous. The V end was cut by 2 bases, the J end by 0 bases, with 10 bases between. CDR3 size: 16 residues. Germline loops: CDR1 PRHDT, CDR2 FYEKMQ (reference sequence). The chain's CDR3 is CASSLLGGANTGELFF. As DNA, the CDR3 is TGTGCCAGCAGCTTATTGGGCGGAGCGAACACCGGGGAGCTGTTTTTT.

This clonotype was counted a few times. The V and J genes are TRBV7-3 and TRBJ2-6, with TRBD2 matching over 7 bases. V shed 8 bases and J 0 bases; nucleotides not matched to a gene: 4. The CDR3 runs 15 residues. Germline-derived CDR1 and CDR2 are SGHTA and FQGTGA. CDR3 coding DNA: TGTGCCAGCGCGGGAGTGAGCTCTGGGGCCAACGTCCTGACTTTC. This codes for CASAGVSSGANVLTF.